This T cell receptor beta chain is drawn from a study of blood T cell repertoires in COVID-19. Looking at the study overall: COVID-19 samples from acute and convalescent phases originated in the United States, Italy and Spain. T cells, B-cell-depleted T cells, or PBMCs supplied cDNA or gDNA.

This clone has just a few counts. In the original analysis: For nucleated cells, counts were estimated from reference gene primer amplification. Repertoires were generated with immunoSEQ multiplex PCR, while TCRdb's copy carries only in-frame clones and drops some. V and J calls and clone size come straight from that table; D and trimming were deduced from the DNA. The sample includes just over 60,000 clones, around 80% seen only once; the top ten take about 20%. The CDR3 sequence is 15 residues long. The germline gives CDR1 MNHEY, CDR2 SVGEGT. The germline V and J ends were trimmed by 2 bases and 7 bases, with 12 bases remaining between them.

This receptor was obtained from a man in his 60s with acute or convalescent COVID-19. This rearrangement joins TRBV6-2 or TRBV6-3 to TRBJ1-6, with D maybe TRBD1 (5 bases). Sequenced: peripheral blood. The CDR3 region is CASSYRPGRNSPLHF. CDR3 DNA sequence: TGTGCCAGCAGTTACCGGCCAGGGAGGAATTCACCCCTCCACTTT.